This T cell receptor (beta chain) stems from a study of T cells in women clearing cervical HPV infection. Study-wide context: With HLA typing for only a few women, HLA confounding remains possible.

Germline V lookup: CDR1 SNHLY, CDR2 FYNNEI. Unmatched junction bases numbered 9, after V lost 6 bases and J lost 6 bases. The CDR3 contains 15 residues. Sequencing was performed with immunoSEQ multiplex PCR; in TCRdb, only in-frame clones are kept and a portion is missing. The table lists around 25,000 clones. The study's findings and limits: T-cell numbers per sample were unknown and may explain richness differences. Repertoire richness, not evenness, was significantly elevated in CIN3+ cases versus controls.

Remarks on this clone: Antigen: not known. The read comes to an end 3 residues before the CDR3 does, leaving the germline J gene to fill in the end.

This TCR was recovered from a woman between 18 and 69 years old with a cervical HPV16 infection that either progressed to CIN3+ or cleared (not recorded which). The genes are TRBV2 and TRBJ2-3; 10 bases fit TRBD2. The source material was blood buffy coat. The sequenced CDR3 bases are TGTGCCAGCAGAAAACTAGCGGGATATAGTGATACG. Translated: CASRKLAGYSDT. The whole CDR3 region reads CASRKLAGYSDTQYF. Drawing the rest from reference TRBV2 and TRBJ2-3, the complete variable domain is EPEVTQTPSHQVTQMGQEVILRCVPISNHLYFYWYRQILGQKVEFLVSFYNNEISEKSEIFDDQFSVERPDGSNFTLKIRSTKLEDSAMYFCASRKLAGYSDTQYFGPGTRLTVL.